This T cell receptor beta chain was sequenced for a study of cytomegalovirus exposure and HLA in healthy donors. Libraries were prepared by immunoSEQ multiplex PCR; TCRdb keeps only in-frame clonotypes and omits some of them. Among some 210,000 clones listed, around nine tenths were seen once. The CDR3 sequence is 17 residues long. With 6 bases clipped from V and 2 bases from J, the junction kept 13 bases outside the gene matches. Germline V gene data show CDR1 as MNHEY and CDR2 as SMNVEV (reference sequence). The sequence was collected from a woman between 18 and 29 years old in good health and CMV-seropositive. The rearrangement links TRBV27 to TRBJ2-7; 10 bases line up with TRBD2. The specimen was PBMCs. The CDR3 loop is CASSSTPGSGRTYEQYF. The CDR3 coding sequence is TGTGCCAGCAGCTCCACCCCAGGTAGCGGGAGGACCTACGAGCAGTACTTC.